This T cell receptor (beta chain) was sequenced for a study of blood T cell repertoires in COVID-19. Per the original data handling: Reference gene primer amplification gave nucleated cell count estimates. The repertoire was sequenced with immunoSEQ multiplex PCR; TCRdb's copy has only in-frame clones and lacks some. V and J calls and clone size are as listed in that table; D and trimming were resolved from the DNA. This table holds roughly 160,000 clones, under 85% found once. Unmatched junction bases numbered 3, after V lost 4 bases and J lost 1 base. This CDR3 contains 15 residues. The germline V gene encodes CDR1 MNHEY and CDR2 SVGAGI.

Sequencing used peripheral blood. The V call is TRBV6-5, the J call TRBJ2-3; 9 positions match TRBD1. The sequence came from an elderly man with COVID-19, enrolled during active disease. The CDR3 protein is CASSSTGGGTDTQYF. In nucleotides, the CDR3 is TGTGCCAGCAGTTCGACAGGGGGAGGCACAGATACGCAGTATTTT.